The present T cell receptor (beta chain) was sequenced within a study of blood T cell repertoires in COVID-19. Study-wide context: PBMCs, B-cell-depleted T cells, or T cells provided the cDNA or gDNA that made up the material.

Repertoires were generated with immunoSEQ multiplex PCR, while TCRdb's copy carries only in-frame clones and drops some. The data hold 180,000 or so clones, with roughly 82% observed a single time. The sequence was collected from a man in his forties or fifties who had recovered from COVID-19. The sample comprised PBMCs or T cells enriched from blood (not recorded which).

CDR3 DNA sequence: TGTGCCAGCGGGTTCTCAAACACAGGGCCGAGCTCCTACGAGCAGTACTTC. It translates to CASGFSNTGPSSYEQYF. The chain couples TRBV3-1 (or the pseudogene TRBV3-2) to TRBJ2-7; a weak D match, TRBD1 (6 bases). Germline V gene data show CDR1 as LGHDT and CDR2 as YNNKEL (reference sequence). With 8 bases removed from V and 0 bases from J, the gap between germline ends came to 23 bases. CDR3 length: 17 amino acids.